The clone carrying this TCR beta chain was observed at least ten times. The sample is drawn from a study of T-cell reconstitution after alpha-beta-depleted transplantation in children. Germline V gives CDR1 SQVTM, CDR2 ANQGSEA. This CDR3 spans 12 amino acids. The V gene lost 4 bases and the J gene lost 3 bases, with 9 bases spanning the gap. The TCRbeta library incorporated unique molecular identifiers. TCRdb redid the calling of the PCR reads with MiXCR, one entry per CDR3 protein. The sample lists some 390,000 distinct CDR3 sequences, roughly 20% seen once, with approximately 3.8% in the top ten. This clonotype originated in a human donor who donated a stem cell graft to a child with acute myeloid leukemia. The V and J genes are TRBV29-1 and TRBJ1-1, with D maybe TRBD1 (5 bases). Source: PBMCs from the stem cell graft donor, taken from the stem cell graft. CDR3 loop: CSVVSGHTEAFF. CDR3 nucleotide sequence: TGCAGCGTTGTTTCGGGGCACACTGAAGCTTTCTTT.